The present entry profiles one T cell receptor (beta chain) with its context. These data originate in a study of cytomegalovirus exposure and HLA in healthy donors. From germline, CDR1 is SGHRS and CDR2 YFSETQ. The CDR3 loop spans 14 amino acids. V was cut by 0 bases and J by 10 bases, with 16 bases left in between. PCR involved 60 Vbeta and 13 Jbeta primers. Repertoires were generated with immunoSEQ multiplex PCR, while TCRdb's copy carries only in-frame clones and drops some. The data show approximately 150,000 clones, roughly 62% seen once. Sequenced sample: PBMCs. The TCR was taken from a man aged 60 to 75 in good health and CMV-seronegative. The rearrangement joins TRBV5-1 to TRBJ1-1, with a weak D call TRBD1 (5 bases). This chain's CDR3 is CASSLDPSIQGAFF. The CDR3, as DNA: TGCGCCAGCAGCTTGGATCCCTCAATTCAGGGAGCTTTCTTT.